This TCR beta chain stems from a study of a mutant IDH1 vaccine in newly diagnosed glioma (dated by TCRdb to the early 2020s). A note on the overall study: Patients were given eight vaccinations, in weeks 1, 3, 5, 7, 11, 15, 19 and 23, which matched visits V03 through V10. Of the 32 patients who were treated, about 62% were male and roughly 40% were female, and the mean age was around 40 years. Prior to enrollment, standard therapy consisting of radiotherapy alone, temozolomide alone, or radiochemotherapy with temozolomide had been administered to patients, with the combination being received by most patients. Six visits were used for peripheral blood collection: V03 (baseline), V05, V07, V10, V12 and V13. Vaccination began 4-6 weeks after radiotherapy alone, or alongside temozolomide cycles in the chemotherapy-containing groups. Longitudinal TCRB deep sequencing was done for some 25 treated patients, wherever samples were available for exploratory analyses. Broader findings and caveats from the paper: PBMC samples for TCRB deep sequencing were selected based on availability. Pseudoprogression seemed to be unrelated to changes in the top peripheral T cell clonotypes found by TCRB sequencing. Immune responses induced by the vaccine were seen in more than 85% of patients across multiple MHC alleles. The authors noted that analyses of patient blood samples could not be reproduced because of sample limitations.

The time point label corresponds to: week 23, last vaccination. Every vaccine dose consisted of 300 ug of a 20-mer mutant IDH1 peptide in Montanide, administered subcutaneously together with topical imiquimod. All donors had newly diagnosed IDH1-mutant astrocytomas of WHO grade 3 or 4 that showed loss of nuclear ATRX. The samples were drawn from NOA16, a multicentre, single-arm, open-label phase I trial in Germany that tested a mutant IDH1 peptide vaccine in humans for the first time. Genomic DNA for TCRB sequencing was extracted from EDTA blood using the DNeasy Blood and Tissue Kit. The CDR3 covers 16 residues, taking in both the cysteine and the phenylalanine. CDR3 DNA is the only sequence kept; it has 48 bases, read in frame from the first base. The junction shows trimming of 2 bases on V and 4 bases on J, plus 17 bases between the germline ends. The germline V gene yields SGHVS for CDR1 and FQNEAQ for CDR2.

The method behind the library was the immunoSEQ multiplex PCR assay. Following the manufacturer's protocol, the hsTCRB Kit was used to amplify rearranged TCR beta chain sequences. Sequencing of TCRB libraries was carried out on an Illumina MiSeq. The original pipeline was this. Demultiplexing, trimming and gene mapping were performed with the kit vendor's proprietary platform. This is the immuneACCESS table as TCRdb keeps it, with only in-frame sequences that have V and J called. A part of the clones is gone; compared with another copy, unresolved V genes explain less than half, and the rest is unexplained. V, J and clone size derive from that table, while D and trimming were established from the DNA sequence. A total of approximately 70,000 clones appear in this sample, over 75% of them only once. About an eighth of the sample is taken by the ten largest. This clone has more than one count but fewer than ten. No cognate antigen has been identified for it. No base quality information exists; no much larger clone differs at one position.

Sequenced material: PBMCs, taken from a glioma patient whose treatment included an IDH1 peptide vaccine. The chain links TRBV7-8 with TRBJ1-1; no D segment can be confidently identified. This clonotype was obtained from a young man with glioma. The CDR3 in this case is CASSLQPGSRGTEAFF. The nucleotides read TGTGCCAGCAGCTTACAGCCGGGAAGCAGAGGCACTGAAGCTTTCTTT. The entire variable domain, with the stretches around the CDR3 drawn from the reference TRBV7-8 and TRBJ1-1 proteins, is GAGVSQSPRYKVAKRGQDVALRCDPISGHVSLFWYQQALGQGPEFLTYFQNEAQLDKSGLPSDRFFAERPEGSVSTLKIQRTQQEDSAVYLCASSLQPGSRGTEAFFGQGTRLTVV.